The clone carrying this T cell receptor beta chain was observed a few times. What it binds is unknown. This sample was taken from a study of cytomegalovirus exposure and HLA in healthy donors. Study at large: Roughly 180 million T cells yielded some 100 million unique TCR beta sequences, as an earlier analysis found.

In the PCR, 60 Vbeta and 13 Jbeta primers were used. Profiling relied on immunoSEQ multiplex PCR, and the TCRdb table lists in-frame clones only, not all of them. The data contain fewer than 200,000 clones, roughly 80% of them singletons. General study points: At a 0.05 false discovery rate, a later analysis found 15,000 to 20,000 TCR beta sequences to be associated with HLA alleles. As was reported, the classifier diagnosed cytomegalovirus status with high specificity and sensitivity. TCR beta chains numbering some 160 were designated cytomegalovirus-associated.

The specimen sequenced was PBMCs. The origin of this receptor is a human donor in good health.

This CDR3 reads CASSLGVGQGAFSPNYGYTF. The CDR3 nucleotides read TGTGCCAGCAGCCTTGGTGTGGGACAGGGGGCTTTCAGTCCTAACTATGGCTACACCTTC. The chain links TRBV5-8 to TRBJ1-2; 12 bases match TRBD1. Unmatched junction bases numbered 16, after V lost 4 bases and J lost 0 bases. Per germline, CDR1 SGHTS and CDR2 YDEGEE. This CDR3 region has 20 residues.